Listed here are 28 T cell receptor beta chains from one sample, sequenced in a study of CD8 T cell repertoires and HIV-1 epitope variants. Libraries were prepared by immunoSEQ multiplex PCR; TCRdb keeps only in-frame clonotypes and omits some of them. The sample records more than 85,000 clones, roughly four fifths being singletons. Sequencing input: uncultured baseline CD8+ T cells from peripheral blood mononuclear cells (PBMCs). The receptors come from a male donor with HIV.

CDR3 amino acids: CASSKAPW. CDR3 in DNA: TGTGCCAGCAGCAAGGCCCCATGG. V and J are TRBV21-1 and TRBJ2-7; TRBD1 is the table's D call and was not checked against the DNA. TRBV21-1 is a known pseudogene. The CDR3 runs to 8 residues.

V and J are TRBV7-9 and TRBJ2-7; maybe TRBD2 (6 bases). CDR3 length: 15 residues. Germline V CDR1 and CDR2: SEHNR, FQNEAQ (reference sequence). V shed 1 base and J shed 5 bases, with 15 bases lying between them. The CDR3 region has the DNA TGTGCCAGCAGCTTAGGAGGGCTAGCGATCGACGAGCAGTACTTC. Residues: CASSLGGLAIDEQYF.

This clone was seen a few times. The chain carries TRBV5-4 and TRBJ1-2, with D perhaps matching TRBD1 (6 bases). The CDR3 consists of 13 residues. From germline, CDR1 is SGHNT and CDR2 YYREEE (reference sequence). V lost 4 bases to trimming and J lost 4 bases, with 11 bases between them. CDR3 region: CASSGDTSYGYTF. The CDR3 DNA is TGTGCCAGCAGCGGGGACACCTCCTATGGCTACACCTTC.

The chain joins TRBV9 to TRBJ1-4; D uncertain. The CDR3 covers 15 residues. CDR1 is SGDLS and CDR2 is YYNGEE in the germline V gene. Trimming pared 0 bases from V and 4 bases from J, leaving 10 bases between. In DNA, the CDR3 is TGTGCCAGCAGCGTAGTGGGTGGATTTAATGAAAAACTGTTTTTT. Translated: CASSVVGGFNEKLFF.

The V call is TRBV5-6, the J call TRBJ2-7; 8 bases agree with TRBD2. Germline V gene data show CDR1 as SGHDT and CDR2 as YYEEEE. The V segment lost 4 bases and the J segment 7 bases; nucleotides outside the gene matches: 7. This CDR3 is 13 amino acids long. CDR3 nucleotides: TGTGCCAGCAGCACGGGAGGGTTGCGAGAGCAGTACTTC. This translates into CASSTGGLREQYF.

The chain joins TRBV7-8 to TRBJ1-5; D is perhaps TRBD1 (5 bases). Germline CDR1 reads SGHVS; CDR2 reads FQNEAQ. The CDR3 has 15 amino acids. Trimming took 0 bases from V and 4 from J, leaving 10 bases between them. CDR3 sequence: CASSLAGGVNQPQHF. CDR3 DNA: TGTGCCAGCAGCTTAGCGGGGGGAGTAAATCAGCCCCAGCATTTT.

V and J are TRBV6-5 and TRBJ1-1; possible D gene TRBD1, 5 bases. Trimming removed 8 bases from V and 10 bases from J, with 17 bases in between. This CDR3 has 12 amino acids. From germline, CDR1 is MNHEY and CDR2 SVGAGI. CDR3 in amino acids: CASHGGGMGAFF. The CDR3 bases are TGTGCCAGCCACGGGGGAGGGATGGGAGCTTTCTTT.

V and J are TRBV7-9 and TRBJ2-5; TRBD1 matches 9 bases. The CDR3 totals 15 residues. Germline lookup yields CDR1 SEHNR and CDR2 FQNEAQ (reference sequence). V lost 2 bases and J lost 4; bases outside the gene matches: 5. CDR3 amino acids: CASSLPQDRGETQYF. CDR3 DNA: TGTGCCAGCAGCTTACCACAGGACAGGGGAGAGACCCAGTACTTC.

The chain has TRBV6-1 and TRBJ1-5; D is ambiguous. V dropped 0 bases and J dropped 11 bases, with 5 bases sitting between them. The CDR3 has 11 amino acids. Germline-derived CDR1 and CDR2 are MNHNS and SASEGT. In DNA form, the CDR3 reads TGTGCCAGCAGTGAAGCAACCTCCCAGCATTTT. As protein: CASSEATSQHF.

This clone was observed a single time. The chain recombines TRBV9 with TRBJ2-7; 10 bases fit TRBD2. The germline V gene encodes CDR1 SGDLS and CDR2 YYNGEE. The CDR3 consists of 15 residues. V lost 1 base, J lost 3 bases, and 4 bases stayed unmatched. The CDR3 reads CASSVWSGGGYEQYF. CDR3 sequence (DNA): TGTGCCAGCAGCGTATGGAGCGGGGGGGGCTACGAGCAGTACTTC. The variable domain in full, completed from reference TRBV9 and TRBJ2-7, reads DSGVTQTPKHLITATGQRVTLRCSPRSGDLSVYWYQQSLDQGLQFLIQYYNGEERAKGNILERFSAQQFPDLHSELNLSSLELGDSALYFCASSVWSGGGYEQYFGPGTRLTVT.

The CDR3 is CASSDGGGDQGRGYTF. DNA of the CDR3: TGTGCCAGCAGCGATGGGGGAGGGGATCAGGGTAGAGGCTACACCTTC. The chain combines TRBV7-3 with TRBJ1-2; TRBD1 might be the D (5 bases). The CDR3 consists of 16 residues. V was shortened by 5 bases and J by 8 bases, with 24 bases between the two germline ends. Looked up from germline, CDR1 is SGHTA and CDR2 is FQGTGA.

The chain is built from TRBV6-5 and TRBJ1-6; D is uncertain. V shed 5 bases and J shed 8 bases, with 7 bases lying between them. Germline values: CDR1 MNHEY, CDR2 SVGAGI. The CDR3 is made up of 12 amino acids. CDR3 amino acids: CASSREYSPLHF. Here the CDR3 DNA reads TGTGCCAGCAGTAGGGAGTATTCACCCCTCCACTTT.

The CDR3 here is CASGSSGEQYF. The DNA of the CDR3 is TGTGCCAGCGGTTCCTCGGGGGAGCAGTACTTC. This sequence joins TRBV6-4 and TRBJ2-7; D might be TRBD2 (5 bases). Trimming took off 8 bases at V and 7 bases at J, with 12 bases between the two ends. Germline V CDR1 and CDR2: MRHNA, SNTAGT. The CDR3 length is 11 residues.

As to this clone: The same CDR3 arises from other DNA sequences in this sample as well. In nucleotides, the CDR3 is TGTGCCACCAGCAGATCGCGTGTCCCCGGGGCCAACGTCCTGACTTTC. It encodes CATSRSRVPGANVLTF. The V and J genes are TRBV15 and TRBJ2-6; no clear D gene. The CDR3 is made up of 16 amino acids. The germline V gene has CDR1 LNHNV and CDR2 YYDKDF (reference sequence). Trimming took off 2 bases at V and 4 bases at J, with 12 bases between the two ends.

This clone has only a few counts. V usage is TRBV14 and J usage is TRBJ2-7, with no clear D. V dropped 4 bases and J dropped 6 bases, with 13 bases sitting between them. The CDR3 is 13 residues long. Per germline, CDR1 SGHDN and CDR2 FVKESK. This CDR3 is CASSPTMSGEQYF. As DNA, the CDR3 is TGTGCCAGCAGCCCTACAATGTCGGGCGAGCAGTACTTC.

This clone was recorded only once. The chain is built from TRBV2 and TRBJ1-1, with a tentative D call TRBD1 (5 bases). The CDR3 has 15 residues. Germline assignment: CDR1 SNHLY and CDR2 FYNNEI. Between the trimmed V and J ends, which lost 2 bases and 1 base, there was a span of 11 bases. The CDR3 DNA reads as TGTGCCAGCAGTGAATATTCGGGACCGAACACTGAAGCTTTCTTT. As protein: CASSEYSGPNTEAFF.

This chain connects TRBV2 to TRBJ2-3, with D perhaps matching TRBD1 (5 bases). The CDR3 sequence is 16 residues long. Germline CDR1 and CDR2: SNHLY and FYNNEI. Trimming left V 4 bases short and J 1 base short, with 15 bases between. Here the CDR3 reads CASSGGHWGGTDTQYF. In DNA, the CDR3 is TGTGCCAGCAGTGGGGGTCACTGGGGCGGCACAGATACGCAGTATTTT.

This chain joins TRBV7-6 and TRBJ2-5; 7 nucleotides agree with TRBD2. Trimming removed 5 bases from V and 5 bases from J; junction bases left unmatched: 11. CDR1 is SGHVS and CDR2 is FNYEAQ in the germline V gene. The CDR3 length is 15 residues. CDR3 nucleotide sequence: TGTGCCAGCAGCAAAGGCGCGGGAGAAGGCGAGACCCAGTACTTC. It encodes CASSKGAGEGETQYF.

The rearrangement uses TRBV5-5 and TRBJ2-1; D ambiguous. Germline V gene lookup returns CDR1 SGHKS and CDR2 YYEKEE (reference sequence). The CDR3 totals 15 residues. Trimming stripped 7 bases from V and 2 bases from J, with 16 bases between. DNA of the CDR3: TGTGCCAGCCATGTCCAGGACCGCACCTACAATGAGCAGTTCTTC. Translation gives CASHVQDRTYNEQFF.

V gene TRBV9 combines with J gene TRBJ1-1; no firm D call. Germline CDR1 SGDLS, CDR2 YYNGEE. The CDR3 loop spans 15 amino acids. Trimming pared 4 bases from V and 3 bases from J, leaving 16 bases between. The DNA for the CDR3 is TGTGCCAGCAGCTCACTATCTATTGCTGACACTGAAGCTTTCTTT. Protein product: CASSSLSIADTEAFF.

The chain uses TRBV4-3 and TRBJ2-7; the D gene is possibly TRBD1 (5 bases). Germline-derived CDR1 and CDR2 are LGHNA and YSLEER. V lost 0 bases to trimming and J lost 2 bases, with 17 bases between them. This CDR3 spans 17 amino acids. This chain's CDR3 is CASSQEVGAKGPYEQYF. CDR3 in DNA: TGCGCCAGCAGCCAAGAAGTAGGGGCCAAGGGTCCCTACGAGCAGTACTTC.

This clone was observed a few times. This sequence joins TRBV30 and TRBJ1-1; D uncertain. Trimming removed 2 bases from V and 1 base from J, with 8 bases in between. CDR1 GTSNPN and CDR2 SVGIG come from the germline V gene (reference sequence). This CDR3 has 13 residues. This chain's CDR3 is CAWSKQRNTEAFF. CDR3 bases: TGTGCCTGGAGTAAACAGAGGAACACTGAAGCTTTCTTT. The entire variable domain, with the rest obtained from reference TRBV30 and TRBJ1-1, is as follows: SQTIHQWPATLVQPVGSPLSLECTVEGTSNPNLYWYRQAAGRGLQLLFYSVGIGQISSEVPQNLSASRPQDRQFILSSKKLLLSDSGFYLCAWSKQRNTEAFFGQGTRLTVV.

The chain uses TRBV5-6 and TRBJ2-7; D may be TRBD1 or TRBD2 (5 bases each). V was trimmed by 4 bases and J by 4 bases, leaving 18 bases between them. The CDR3 consists of 15 residues. CDR1 and CDR2 (germline): SGHDT, YYEEEE. The DNA for the CDR3 is TGTGCCAGCAGCCCCCCCGGGACGGTGCCATACGAGCAGTACTTC. This sequence encodes CASSPPGTVPYEQYF. Full variable domain (remainder filled in from reference TRBV5-6 and TRBJ2-7): DAGVTQSPTHLIKTRGQQVTLRCSPKSGHDTVSWYQQALGQGPQFIFQYYEEEERQRGNFPDRFSGHQFPNYSSELNVNALLLGDSALYLCASSPPGTVPYEQYFGPGTRLTVT.

There are many counts of this clone. This chain uses TRBV5-1 with TRBJ2-5; D remains ambiguous. Germline lookup yields CDR1 SGHRS and CDR2 YFSETQ. This CDR3 comprises 14 residues. Deletions cut 4 bases from V and 2 bases from J, with 12 bases between. The CDR3, as DNA: TGCGCCAGCAGCAACCCAAGCTCTCAAGAGACCCAGTACTTC. Its protein product is CASSNPSSQETQYF.

The V and J genes are TRBV28 and TRBJ2-7, with 8 bases fitting TRBD2. The germline CDR1 and CDR2 sequences are MDHEN and SYDVKM. The CDR3 covers 13 residues. V lost 7 bases and J lost 7; bases outside the gene matches: 9. The CDR3 loop is CASTGGALREQYF. Here the CDR3 DNA reads TGTGCCAGCACGGGAGGGGCCCTTAGGGAGCAGTACTTC.

The chain's CDR3 is CASSPVSRVEQFF. CDR3 in DNA: TGTGCCAGCAGCCCCGTGTCGCGAGTTGAGCAGTTCTTC. The genes are TRBV7-2 and TRBJ2-1; D gene unclear. CDR1 is SGHTA and CDR2 is FQGNSA in the germline V gene. V lost 5 bases and J 9 bases, leaving 14 bases between the germline ends. The CDR3 is 13 amino acids.

The chain uses TRBV7-2 and TRBJ1-1, with D hard to call. The germline gives CDR1 SGHTA, CDR2 FQGNSA. The CDR3 loop spans 11 amino acids. Trimming left V 6 bases short and J 1 base short, with 3 bases between. Here the CDR3 reads CASSKNTEAFF. The DNA for the CDR3 is TGTGCCAGCAGTAAGAACACTGAAGCTTTCTTT. Using reference TRBV7-2 and TRBJ1-1 for the parts outside the CDR3, the full variable domain is GAGVSQSPSNKVTEKGKDVELRCDPISGHTALYWYRQSLGQGLEFLIYFQGNSAPDKSGLPSDRFSAERTGGSVSTLTIQRTQQEDSAVYLCASSKNTEAFFGQGTRLTVV.

The chain has TRBV28 and TRBJ2-7; weak D call: TRBD1 (5 bases). Germline CDR1 MDHEN, CDR2 SYDVKM. The CDR3 contains 17 residues. V was pared by 10 bases and J by 3 bases, with 28 bases between. CDR3: CATIGQGAASWNYEQYF. The CDR3 nucleotides read TGTGCCACCATTGGGCAAGGGGCGGCTAGTTGGAACTACGAGCAGTACTTC.